This entry is about one TCR beta chain. A read error likely explains this, since a far larger clone differs by one base. For TCR profiling, total RNA from no fewer than 9,000 sorted tetramer+ CD8 T cells was reverse transcribed into cDNA. PCR amplification of CDR3 regions used primers annealing to V and J regions and added unique molecular identifiers so that templates could be tracked. Profiling of the TCRalpha and TCRbeta chains was done on the immunoSEQ platform, including the sequencing and error-correction standards of that platform. The authors' pipeline ran thus. Clonal copy numbers were corrected for sequencing and PCR errors, and CDR3s were defined according to IMGT conventions. Analysis was restricted to productive rearrangements and was performed with immunoSEQ Analyzer versions 2.0 and 3.0, and gene-pairing frequencies were further processed in Microsoft Excel. Circos plots were used to visualize V-J pairings, and MEME together with a custom motifSearch program was used to find CDR3 motifs. The probability of generation of TCR sequences was calculated using the OLGA algorithm. Clonotypes seen at both visits were designated persistent, clonotypes seen only acutely were designated nonpersistent, and clonotypes seen only at convalescence were designated de novo. Any amino acid clonotype used by more than one donor was defined as a public TCR. TCRdb's version of the immuneACCESS table is confined to in-frame rearrangements and falls short of the full clone set. An unresolved V gene accounts for under half of the shortfall where checked; the remainder is of unknown origin. V, J and clone size derive from that table, while D and trimming were established from the DNA sequence. Here the sample has about 2,300 clones; 68% occur a single time. The ten largest clones capture 51% of the sample.

The entry originates in a study of blood T cell repertoires in acute mononucleosis (dated by TCRdb to the early 2020s). Some background on the complete study: To capture the primary response, acute-phase samples were obtained within 2 weeks of when symptoms began. In the acute phase, YVL-BR-specific cells accounted for a mean of about 2.3% of blood CD8 T cells, and GLC-BM-specific cells for a mean of about 1%. Mean blood EBV load was 3.5 to 4 log10 genome copies per million B cells during acute infection and around 2.5 at convalescence.

Reading the label with the study, this specimen's time point is: acute infectious mononucleosis, at clinical presentation within 2 weeks of symptom onset (visit 1). The study tracked CD8 T cell responses to two immunodominant EBV epitopes, BRLF1 109 (YVL-BR) and BMLF1 280 (GLC-BM), over primary infection. A positive serum heterophile antibody test and EBV viral capsid antigen-specific IgM indicated primary EBV infection. Magnetic positive selection (MACS) was first used to enrich total CD8 T cells from PBMCs. Live CD3+ CD8+ tetramer+ cells were sorted on a FACSAria III to over 85% purity. A PE-conjugated tetramer loaded with the BMLF1 280-288 peptide was used for cell sorting. After tetramer sorting, TCR repertoires of EBV epitope-specific CD8 T cells were deep-sequenced directly ex vivo at acute infection and at convalescence. Donors were three people aged roughly 18 to 29 with clinical acute infectious mononucleosis and laboratory evidence of primary EBV infection. Heparinized peripheral blood was collected when donors presented clinically with mononucleosis symptoms and again about 6 months afterward. Ficoll-Paque density gradient centrifugation was used to isolate PBMCs.

What the study reported, not specific to this receptor: With just a few donors in the cohort, the group averages were based on very few individuals. Just around 9% of the unique acute clonotypes remained in convalescence, but these persisting clonotypes accounted for most of the response, and new, diverse de novo clonotypes seemingly replaced the other acute clonotypes. Because only a fraction of each donor's blood was analyzed, sampling error might partly account for the low clonotype overlap between the acute and convalescent samples.

The sequencing here drew on EBV GLC epitope tetramer+ CD8+ T cells sorted from PBMCs, taken during acute infectious mononucleosis. The intended sense of this specimen's cell subset or site label: CD8 T cells binding tetramer with EBV BMLF1 280-288 peptide (GLC-BM). The clonotype comes from a woman between 18 and 29 years old with infectious mononucleosis caused by EBV.

The DNA sequence is given as TGCAGCGTTGTGGCGGACAGGGATAGCAATCAGCCCCAGCTTTTT. This codes for CSVVADRDSNQPQLF. The rearranged chain carries TRBV29-1 and TRBJ1-5; 8 bases in the junction line up with TRBD1. Via the germline V gene, CDR1 is SQVTM and CDR2 ANQGSEA. From its cysteine to its phenylalanine, the CDR3 spans 15 amino acids. The DNA shown is the 45-base CDR3, in frame from base 1.